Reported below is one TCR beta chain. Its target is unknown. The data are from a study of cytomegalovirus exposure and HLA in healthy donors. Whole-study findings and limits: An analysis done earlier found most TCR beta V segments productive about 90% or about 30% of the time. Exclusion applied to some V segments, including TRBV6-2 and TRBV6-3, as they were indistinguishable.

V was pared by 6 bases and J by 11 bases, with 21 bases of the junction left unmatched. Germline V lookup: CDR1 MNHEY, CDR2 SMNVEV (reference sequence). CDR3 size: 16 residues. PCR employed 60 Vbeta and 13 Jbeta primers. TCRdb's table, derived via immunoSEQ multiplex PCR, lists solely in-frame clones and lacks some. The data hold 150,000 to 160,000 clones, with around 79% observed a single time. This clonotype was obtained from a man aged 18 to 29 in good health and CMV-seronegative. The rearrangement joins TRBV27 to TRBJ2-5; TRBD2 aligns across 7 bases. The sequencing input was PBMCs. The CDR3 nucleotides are TGTGCCAGCAGCAGCGCTGGCGAGGCTTATGGGGGGGAGCAGTACTTC. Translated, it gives CASSSAGEAYGGEQYF.